Listed below are T cell receptor beta chains from one sample, sequenced in a study of low-dose radiotherapy and immunotherapy resistance in tumors. MiXCR was run by TCRdb on the reads, yielding one entry per CDR3 protein. The repertoire consists of fewer than 95,000 distinct CDR3 sequences, with 9.4% occurring once and the leading ten covering around 1%. This specimen consisted of PBMCs, obtained before treatment. The receptors derive from a male donor with prostate cancer. Both conserved end residues are part of each CDR3. The order of the fields is D gene, V gene, clone size, J gene, CDR3 protein, CDR3 DNA. A D gene is named only where the DNA matches it firmly. The size of a clone is reported for some rows only, either as once, few or many, or as a class for expanded clones.

d_call: NA
v_call: TRBV5-1
clone_size: NA
j_call: TRBJ2-2
cdr3_aa: CASNSGIYNTGELFF
cdr3_nt: TGCGCCAGCAATTCAGGGATTTACAACACCGGGGAGCTGTTTTTT

d_call: NA
v_call: TRBV15
clone_size: many
j_call: TRBJ2-1
cdr3_aa: CATGGTPNNEQFF
cdr3_nt: TGTGCCACCGGCGGGACTCCCAACAATGAGCAGTTCTTC

d_call: TRBD1
v_call: TRBV5-1
clone_size: many
j_call: TRBJ2-3
cdr3_aa: CASSLGQGITDTQYF
cdr3_nt: TGCGCCAGCAGCTTGGGACAGGGTATCACAGATACGCAGTATTTT

d_call: NA
v_call: TRBV19
clone_size: few
j_call: TRBJ1-5
cdr3_aa: CASRYDGYQPQHF
cdr3_nt: TGTGCCAGTAGGTACGACGGCTATCAGCCCCAGCATTTT

d_call: NA
v_call: TRBV19
clone_size: many
j_call: TRBJ2-2
cdr3_aa: CASSIGTEYTGELFF
cdr3_nt: TGTGCCAGTAGTATCGGTACGGAATACACCGGGGAGCTGTTTTTT

d_call: NA
v_call: TRBV7-2
clone_size: many
j_call: TRBJ1-5
cdr3_aa: CASSLAPSNQPQHF
cdr3_nt: TGTGCCAGCAGCTTAGCTCCTAGCAATCAGCCCCAGCATTTT

d_call: NA
v_call: TRBV11-2
clone_size: many
j_call: TRBJ2-7
cdr3_aa: CASSRSRGGEQYF
cdr3_nt: TGTGCCAGCAGCCGAAGCCGAGGGGGCGAGCAGTACTTC

d_call: NA
v_call: TRBV2
clone_size: many
j_call: TRBJ1-2
cdr3_aa: CASAATGGYGYTF
cdr3_nt: TGTGCCAGCGCCGCGACGGGGGGCTATGGCTACACCTTC

d_call: NA
v_call: TRBV7-9
clone_size: many
j_call: TRBJ2-2
cdr3_aa: CASSLNQGNTGELFF
cdr3_nt: TGTGCCAGCAGCTTAAACCAGGGGAACACCGGGGAGCTGTTTTTT

d_call: TRBD2
v_call: TRBV19
clone_size: many
j_call: TRBJ2-2
cdr3_aa: CASSISGRATGELFF
cdr3_nt: TGTGCCAGTAGTATAAGTGGGAGGGCCACCGGGGAGCTGTTTTTT

d_call: TRBD2
v_call: TRBV27
clone_size: many
j_call: TRBJ2-7
cdr3_aa: CASSGTSGSRSYEQYF
cdr3_nt: TGTGCCAGCAGTGGGACTAGCGGGAGTCGATCCTACGAGCAGTACTTC

d_call: TRBD1
v_call: TRBV30
clone_size: many
j_call: TRBJ1-2
cdr3_aa: CAWQGQIYGYTF
cdr3_nt: TGTGCCTGGCAGGGACAGATCTATGGCTACACCTTC

d_call: TRBD1
v_call: TRBV11-1
clone_size: many
j_call: TRBJ2-7
cdr3_aa: CASSGQTQGARGNEQYF
cdr3_nt: TGTGCCAGCAGCGGCCAGACACAGGGGGCGCGCGGTAACGAGCAGTACTTC

d_call: TRBD1
v_call: TRBV5-4
clone_size: many
j_call: TRBJ2-2
cdr3_aa: CASSSGKQGAGTGELFF
cdr3_nt: TGTGCCAGCAGCTCCGGAAAACAGGGGGCCGGCACCGGGGAGCTGTTTTTT

d_call: NA
v_call: TRBV3-1
clone_size: NA
j_call: TRBJ1-2
cdr3_aa: CASSQAGRRYGYTF
cdr3_nt: TGTGCCAGCAGCCAAGCTGGACGGAGATATGGCTACACCTTC

d_call: NA
v_call: TRBV5-6
clone_size: many
j_call: TRBJ2-5
cdr3_aa: CASSLARDSQETQYF
cdr3_nt: TGTGCCAGCAGCTTGGCCAGGGATAGTCAAGAGACCCAGTACTTC

d_call: NA
v_call: TRBV28
clone_size: many
j_call: TRBJ2-5
cdr3_aa: CASSLFGRETQYF
cdr3_nt: TGTGCCAGCAGTTTATTTGGACGAGAGACCCAGTACTTC

d_call: TRBD2
v_call: TRBV6-2/TRBV6-3
clone_size: many
j_call: TRBJ2-7
cdr3_aa: CASGRAFLAGGNYEQYF
cdr3_nt: TGTGCCAGCGGCAGGGCCTTCCTAGCGGGAGGTAACTACGAGCAGTACTTC

d_call: TRBD2
v_call: TRBV6-2/TRBV6-3
clone_size: many
j_call: TRBJ2-2
cdr3_aa: CASSLGLAGNTGELFF
cdr3_nt: TGTGCCAGCAGCTTGGGACTAGCGGGAAACACCGGGGAGCTGTTTTTT

d_call: TRBD1
v_call: TRBV29-1
clone_size: many
j_call: TRBJ2-7
cdr3_aa: CSAATGTGSLQQYF
cdr3_nt: TGCAGCGCCGCTACCGGGACAGGGAGCTTGCAGCAGTACTTC

d_call: NA
v_call: TRBV7-2
clone_size: many
j_call: TRBJ2-5
cdr3_aa: CASSDALKKTQYF
cdr3_nt: TGTGCCAGCAGCGACGCGCTAAAGAAAACCCAGTACTTC

d_call: NA
v_call: TRBV20-1
clone_size: many
j_call: TRBJ2-3
cdr3_aa: CSADRGPSTDTQYF
cdr3_nt: TGCAGTGCCGACAGAGGGCCGAGCACAGATACGCAGTATTTT

d_call: TRBD1
v_call: TRBV6-1
clone_size: few
j_call: TRBJ2-4
cdr3_aa: CASRAGTGGNIQYF
cdr3_nt: TGTGCCAGCAGGGCCGGGACAGGGGGAAACATTCAGTACTTC

d_call: NA
v_call: TRBV28
clone_size: many
j_call: TRBJ1-4
cdr3_aa: CASSASGPEGKLFF
cdr3_nt: TGTGCCAGCAGTGCATCCGGGCCGGAGGGAAAACTGTTTTTT

d_call: NA
v_call: TRBV12-3/TRBV12-4
clone_size: many
j_call: TRBJ2-5
cdr3_aa: CASSFSGETQYF
cdr3_nt: TGTGCCAGCAGCTTTTCAGGGGAGACCCAGTACTTC

d_call: NA
v_call: TRBV19
clone_size: many
j_call: TRBJ2-1
cdr3_aa: CASTDGSRSYNEQFF
cdr3_nt: TGTGCCAGTACGGACGGAAGCAGATCCTACAATGAGCAGTTCTTC

d_call: NA
v_call: TRBV29-1
clone_size: many
j_call: TRBJ2-7
cdr3_aa: CSVGTNEQYF
cdr3_nt: TGCAGCGTAGGAACTAACGAGCAGTACTTC

d_call: NA
v_call: TRBV6-8
clone_size: many
j_call: TRBJ2-7
cdr3_aa: CASSYSLQGGTEQYF
cdr3_nt: TGTGCCAGCAGTTACTCGTTGCAGGGTGGTACCGAGCAGTACTTC

d_call: TRBD1
v_call: TRBV28
clone_size: many
j_call: TRBJ1-1
cdr3_aa: CASSQGQGAAEAFF
cdr3_nt: TGTGCCAGCAGTCAGGGACAGGGGGCAGCTGAAGCTTTCTTT

d_call: TRBD2
v_call: TRBV14
clone_size: many
j_call: TRBJ2-7
cdr3_aa: CASSQATGTSYEQYF
cdr3_nt: TGTGCCAGCAGCCAAGCTACCGGGACTAGCTACGAGCAGTACTTC

d_call: NA
v_call: TRBV27
clone_size: many
j_call: TRBJ2-5
cdr3_aa: CASSHGTGRRETQYF
cdr3_nt: TGTGCCAGCAGCCACGGGACTGGACGGAGGGAGACCCAGTACTTC

d_call: NA
v_call: TRBV6-1
clone_size: many
j_call: TRBJ1-5
cdr3_aa: CASSEQNQPQHF
cdr3_nt: TGTGCCAGCAGTGAACAGAATCAGCCCCAGCATTTT

d_call: TRBD1
v_call: TRBV28
clone_size: many
j_call: TRBJ2-7
cdr3_aa: CASSFAGTAPSYEQYF
cdr3_nt: TGTGCCAGCAGTTTTGCTGGGACAGCTCCCTCCTACGAGCAGTACTTC

d_call: NA
v_call: TRBV3-1
clone_size: NA
j_call: TRBJ2-7
cdr3_aa: CASSQVPGEGDYEQYF
cdr3_nt: TGTGCCAGCAGCCAAGTTCCTGGGGAGGGGGACTACGAGCAGTACTTC

d_call: NA
v_call: TRBV19
clone_size: many
j_call: TRBJ2-7
cdr3_aa: CASSNLLGYEQYF
cdr3_nt: TGTGCCAGTAGTAACCTTCTAGGATACGAGCAGTACTTC

d_call: TRBD1
v_call: TRBV12-3/TRBV12-4
clone_size: many
j_call: TRBJ2-1
cdr3_aa: CATGQTRNEQFF
cdr3_nt: TGTGCCACGGGACAGACCCGCAATGAGCAGTTCTTC